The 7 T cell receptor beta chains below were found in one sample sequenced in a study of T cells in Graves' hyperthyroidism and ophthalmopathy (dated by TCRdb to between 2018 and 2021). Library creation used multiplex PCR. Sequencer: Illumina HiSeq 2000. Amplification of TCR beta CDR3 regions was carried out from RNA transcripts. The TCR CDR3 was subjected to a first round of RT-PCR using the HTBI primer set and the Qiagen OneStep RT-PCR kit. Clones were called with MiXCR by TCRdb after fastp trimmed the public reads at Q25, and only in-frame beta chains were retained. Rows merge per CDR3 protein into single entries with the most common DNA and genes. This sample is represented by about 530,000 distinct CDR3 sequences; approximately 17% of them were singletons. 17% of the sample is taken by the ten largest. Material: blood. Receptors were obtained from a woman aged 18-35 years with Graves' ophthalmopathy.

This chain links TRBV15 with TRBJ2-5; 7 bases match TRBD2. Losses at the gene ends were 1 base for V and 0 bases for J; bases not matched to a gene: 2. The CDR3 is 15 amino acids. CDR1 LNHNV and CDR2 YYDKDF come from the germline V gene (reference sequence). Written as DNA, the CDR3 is TGTGCCACCAGCAGAGGGGAGGGGTACCAAGAGACCCAGTACTTC. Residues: CATSRGEGYQETQYF.

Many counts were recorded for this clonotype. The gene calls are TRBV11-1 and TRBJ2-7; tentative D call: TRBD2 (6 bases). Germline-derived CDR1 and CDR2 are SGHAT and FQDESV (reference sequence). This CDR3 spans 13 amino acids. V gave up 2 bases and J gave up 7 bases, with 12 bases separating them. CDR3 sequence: CASSLPGVGEQYF. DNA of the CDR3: TGTGCCAGCAGCTTACCGGGGGTTGGGGAGCAGTACTTC.

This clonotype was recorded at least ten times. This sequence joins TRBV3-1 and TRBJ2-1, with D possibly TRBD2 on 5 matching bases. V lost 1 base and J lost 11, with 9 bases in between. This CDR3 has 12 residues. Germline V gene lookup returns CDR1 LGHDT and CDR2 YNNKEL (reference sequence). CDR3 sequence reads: CASSQGWEKQFF. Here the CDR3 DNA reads TGTGCCAGCAGCCAAGGCTGGGAGAAGCAGTTCTTC.

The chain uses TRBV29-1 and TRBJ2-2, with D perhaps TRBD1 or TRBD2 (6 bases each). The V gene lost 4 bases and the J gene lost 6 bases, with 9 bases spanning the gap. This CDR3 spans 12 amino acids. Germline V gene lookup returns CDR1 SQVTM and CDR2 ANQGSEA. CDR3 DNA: TGCAGCGTTGCGGGGGCCGCCGGGGAGCTGTTTTTT. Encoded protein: CSVAGAAGELFF.

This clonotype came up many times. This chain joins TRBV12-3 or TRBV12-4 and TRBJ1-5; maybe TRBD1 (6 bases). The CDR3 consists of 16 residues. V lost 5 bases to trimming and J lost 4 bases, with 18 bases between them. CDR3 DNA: TGTGCCAGCAGTCCCGGAGGGGGAGGTTCGAATCAGCCCCAGCATTTT. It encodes CASSPGGGGSNQPQHF.

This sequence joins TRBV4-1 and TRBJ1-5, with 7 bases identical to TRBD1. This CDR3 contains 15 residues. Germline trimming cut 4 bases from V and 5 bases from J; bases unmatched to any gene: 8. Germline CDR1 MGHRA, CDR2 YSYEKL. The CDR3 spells CASSPNDRADQPQHF. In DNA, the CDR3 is TGCGCCAGCAGCCCCAACGACAGGGCGGATCAGCCCCAGCATTTT.

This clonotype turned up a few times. CDR3 DNA sequence: TGTGCCAGCGGGGACTTGAACACTGAAGCTTTCTTT. Encoded protein: CASGDLNTEAFF. This chain links TRBV19 with TRBJ1-1, with D perhaps TRBD1 (5 bases). The V end was cut by 9 bases, the J end by 0 bases, with 8 bases between. Germline CDR1 LNHDA, CDR2 SQIVND (reference sequence). CDR3 length: 12 residues.